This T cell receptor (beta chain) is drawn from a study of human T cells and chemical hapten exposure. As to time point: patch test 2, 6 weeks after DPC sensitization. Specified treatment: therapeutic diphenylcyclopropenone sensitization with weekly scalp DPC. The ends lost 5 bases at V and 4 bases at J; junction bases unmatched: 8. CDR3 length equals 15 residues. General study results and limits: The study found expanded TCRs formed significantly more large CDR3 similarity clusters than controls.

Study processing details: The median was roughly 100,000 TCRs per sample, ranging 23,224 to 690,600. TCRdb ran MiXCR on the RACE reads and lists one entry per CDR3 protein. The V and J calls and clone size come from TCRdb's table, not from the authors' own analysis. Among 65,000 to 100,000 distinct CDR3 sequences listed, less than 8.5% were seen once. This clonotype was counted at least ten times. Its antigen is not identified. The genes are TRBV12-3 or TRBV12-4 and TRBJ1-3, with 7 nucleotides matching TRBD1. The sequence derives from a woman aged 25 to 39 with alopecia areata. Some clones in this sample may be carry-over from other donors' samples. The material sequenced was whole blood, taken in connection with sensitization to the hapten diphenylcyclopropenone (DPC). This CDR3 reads CASSARQGQGNTIYF. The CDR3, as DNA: TGTGCCAGCAGTGCCCGACAGGGCCAGGGAAACACCATATATTTT.